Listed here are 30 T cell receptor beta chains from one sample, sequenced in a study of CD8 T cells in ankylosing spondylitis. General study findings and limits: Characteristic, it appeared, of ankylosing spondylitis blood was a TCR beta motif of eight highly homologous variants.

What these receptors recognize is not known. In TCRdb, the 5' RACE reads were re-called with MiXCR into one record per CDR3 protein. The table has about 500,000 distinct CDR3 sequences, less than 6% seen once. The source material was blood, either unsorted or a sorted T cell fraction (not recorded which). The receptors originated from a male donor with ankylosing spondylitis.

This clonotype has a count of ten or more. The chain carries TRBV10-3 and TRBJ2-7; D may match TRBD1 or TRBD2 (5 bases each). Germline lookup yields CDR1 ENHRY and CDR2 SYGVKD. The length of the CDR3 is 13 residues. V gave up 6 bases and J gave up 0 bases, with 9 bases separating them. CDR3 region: CAIRGDSSYEQYF. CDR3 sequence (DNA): TGTGCCATCAGGGGGGATAGCTCCTACGAGCAGTACTTC.

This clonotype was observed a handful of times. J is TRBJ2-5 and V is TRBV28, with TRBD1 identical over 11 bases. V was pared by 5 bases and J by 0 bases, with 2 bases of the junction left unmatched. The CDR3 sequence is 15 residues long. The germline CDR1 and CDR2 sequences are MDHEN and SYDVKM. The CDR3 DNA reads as TGTGCCAGCAGTCGGACAGGGGGCGACCAAGAGACCCAGTACTTC. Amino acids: CASSRTGGDQETQYF.

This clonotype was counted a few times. CDR3 protein: CASSHYSGQGVIPGELFF. The CDR3 nucleotides read TGCGCCAGCAGCCACTACTCGGGACAGGGGGTTATACCGGGAGAGCTGTTTTTT. The gene calls are TRBV4-1 and TRBJ2-2; the match to TRBD1 covers 11 bases. After removal of 3 bases from V and 11 bases from J, the junction contained 17 bases not matched to a gene. In germline, CDR1 is MGHRA, CDR2 YSYEKL. The CDR3 totals 18 residues.

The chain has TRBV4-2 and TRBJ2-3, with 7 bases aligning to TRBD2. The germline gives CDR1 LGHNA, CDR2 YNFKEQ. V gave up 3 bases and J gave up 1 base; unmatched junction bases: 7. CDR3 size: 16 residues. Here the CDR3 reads CASSHSGLAGTDTQYF. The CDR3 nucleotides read TGTGCCAGCAGCCACAGCGGGCTAGCGGGCACAGATACGCAGTATTTT.

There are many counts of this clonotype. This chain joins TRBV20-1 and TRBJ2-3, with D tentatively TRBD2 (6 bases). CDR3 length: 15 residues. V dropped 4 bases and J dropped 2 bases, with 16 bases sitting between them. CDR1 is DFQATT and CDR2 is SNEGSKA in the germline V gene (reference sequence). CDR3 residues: CSATTGTPITDTQYF. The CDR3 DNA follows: TGCAGTGCTACTACCGGGACTCCGATCACAGATACGCAGTATTTT.

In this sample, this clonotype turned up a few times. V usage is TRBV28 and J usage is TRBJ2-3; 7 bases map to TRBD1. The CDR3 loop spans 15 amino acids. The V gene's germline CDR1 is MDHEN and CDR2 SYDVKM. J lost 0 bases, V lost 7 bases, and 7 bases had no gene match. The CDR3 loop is CASNRQGSSTDTQYF. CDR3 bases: TGTGCCAGCAACAGACAGGGCTCTAGCACAGATACGCAGTATTTT.

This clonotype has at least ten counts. CDR3 loop: CASSSDGPWATGELFF. As DNA, the CDR3 is TGTGCCAGCAGCTCGGACGGCCCCTGGGCCACCGGGGAGCTGTTTTTT. J is TRBJ2-2 and V is TRBV5-5; no clear D gene. The CDR3 has 16 amino acids. Germline values: CDR1 SGHKS, CDR2 YYEKEE (reference sequence). The V end lost 3 bases, the J end lost 4 bases, and 16 bases lay between the germline ends.

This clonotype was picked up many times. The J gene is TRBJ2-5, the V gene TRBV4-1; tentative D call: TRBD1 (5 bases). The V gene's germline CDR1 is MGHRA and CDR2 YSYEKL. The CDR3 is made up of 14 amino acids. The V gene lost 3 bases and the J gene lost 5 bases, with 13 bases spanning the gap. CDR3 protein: CASSHSQVRETQYF. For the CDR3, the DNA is TGCGCCAGCAGCCATTCACAGGTCAGGGAGACCCAGTACTTC.

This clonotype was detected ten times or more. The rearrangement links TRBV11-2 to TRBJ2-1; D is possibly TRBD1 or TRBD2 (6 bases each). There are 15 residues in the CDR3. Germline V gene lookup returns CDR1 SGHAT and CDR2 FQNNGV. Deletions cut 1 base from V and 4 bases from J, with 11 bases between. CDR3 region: CASSLVGGQYNEQFF. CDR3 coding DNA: TGTGCCAGCAGCTTAGTCGGGGGACAATACAATGAGCAGTTCTTC.

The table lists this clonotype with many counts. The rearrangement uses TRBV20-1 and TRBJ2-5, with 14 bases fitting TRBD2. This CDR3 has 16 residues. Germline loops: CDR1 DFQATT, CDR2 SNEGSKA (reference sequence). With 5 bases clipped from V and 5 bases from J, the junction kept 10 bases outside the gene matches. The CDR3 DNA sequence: TGCAGTGCTCTAGCACCGGGACTAGCGGGAGATGAGACCCAGTACTTC. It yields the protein CSALAPGLAGDETQYF.

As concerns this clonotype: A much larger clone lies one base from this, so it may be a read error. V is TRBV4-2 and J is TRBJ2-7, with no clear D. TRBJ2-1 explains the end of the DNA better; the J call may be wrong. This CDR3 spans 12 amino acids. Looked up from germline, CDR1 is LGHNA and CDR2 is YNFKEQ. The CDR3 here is CASSQDRHEQFF. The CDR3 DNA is TGTGCCAGCAGCCAAGATCGACACGAGCAGTTCTTC.

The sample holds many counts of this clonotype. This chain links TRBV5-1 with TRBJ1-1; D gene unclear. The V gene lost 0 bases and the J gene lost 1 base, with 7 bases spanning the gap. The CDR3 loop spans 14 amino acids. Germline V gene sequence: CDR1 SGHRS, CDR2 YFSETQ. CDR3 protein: CASSLDLSNTEAFF. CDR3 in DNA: TGCGCCAGCAGCTTGGACCTATCGAACACTGAAGCTTTCTTT.

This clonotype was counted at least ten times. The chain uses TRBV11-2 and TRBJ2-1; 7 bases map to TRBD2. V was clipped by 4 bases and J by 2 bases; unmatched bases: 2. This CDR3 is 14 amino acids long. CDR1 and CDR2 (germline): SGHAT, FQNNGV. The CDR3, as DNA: TGTGCCAGCAGCTACGGGGGGACCTACAATGAGCAGTTCTTC. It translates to CASSYGGTYNEQFF.

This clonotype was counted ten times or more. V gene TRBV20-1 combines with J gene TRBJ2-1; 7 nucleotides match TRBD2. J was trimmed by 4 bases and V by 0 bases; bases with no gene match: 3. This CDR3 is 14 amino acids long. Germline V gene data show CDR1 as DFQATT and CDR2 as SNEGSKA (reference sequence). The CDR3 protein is CSAREGGVYNEQFF. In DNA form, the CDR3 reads TGCAGTGCTAGAGAGGGGGGGGTGTACAATGAGCAGTTCTTC.

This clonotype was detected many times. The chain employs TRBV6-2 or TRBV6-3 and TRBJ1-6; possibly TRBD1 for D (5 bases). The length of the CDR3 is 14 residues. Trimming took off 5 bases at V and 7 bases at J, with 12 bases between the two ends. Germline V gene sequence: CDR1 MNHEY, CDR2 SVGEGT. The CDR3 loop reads CASSGTFRNSPLHF. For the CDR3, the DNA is TGTGCCAGCAGTGGGACTTTCCGAAATTCACCCCTCCACTTT.

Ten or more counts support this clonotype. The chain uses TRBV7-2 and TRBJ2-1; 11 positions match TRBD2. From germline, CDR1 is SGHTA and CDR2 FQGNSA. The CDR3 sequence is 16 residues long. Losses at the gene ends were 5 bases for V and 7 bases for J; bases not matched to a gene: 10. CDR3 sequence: CASSLPTSGKANEQFF. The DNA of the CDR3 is TGTGCCAGCAGCCTACCGACTAGCGGGAAGGCGAATGAGCAGTTCTTC.

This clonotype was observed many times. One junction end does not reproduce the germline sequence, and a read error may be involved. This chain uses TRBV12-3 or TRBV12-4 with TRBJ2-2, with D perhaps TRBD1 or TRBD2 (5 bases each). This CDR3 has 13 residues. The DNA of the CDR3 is TGTGCCAGCAGTTTATCCGGGACCGGGGCCGTGGTTTTT. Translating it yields CASSLSGTGAVVF.

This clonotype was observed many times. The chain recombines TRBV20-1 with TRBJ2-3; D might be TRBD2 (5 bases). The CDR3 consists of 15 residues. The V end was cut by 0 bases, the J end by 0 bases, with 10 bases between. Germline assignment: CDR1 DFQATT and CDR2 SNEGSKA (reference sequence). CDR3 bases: TGCAGTGCTAGAGACCCCCGGACTAGCACAGATACGCAGTATTTT. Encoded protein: CSARDPRTSTDTQYF.

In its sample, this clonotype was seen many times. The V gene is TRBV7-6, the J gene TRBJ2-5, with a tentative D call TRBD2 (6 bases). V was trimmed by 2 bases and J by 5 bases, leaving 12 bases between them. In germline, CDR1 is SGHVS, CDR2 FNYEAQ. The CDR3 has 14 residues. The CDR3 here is CASSLNGRGETQYF. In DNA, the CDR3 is TGTGCCAGCAGCTTAAACGGGAGAGGGGAGACCCAGTACTTC.

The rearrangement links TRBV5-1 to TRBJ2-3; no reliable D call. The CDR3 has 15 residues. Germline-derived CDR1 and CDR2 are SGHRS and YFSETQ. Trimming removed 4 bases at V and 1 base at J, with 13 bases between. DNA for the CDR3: TGCGCCAGCAGCCTCGACCCTGGGGGCACAGATACGCAGTATTTT. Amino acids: CASSLDPGGTDTQYF.

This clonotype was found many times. CDR3 protein: CASSLPPGPNSPLHF. CDR3 coding DNA: TGTGCCAGCAGTTTACCGCCAGGACCTAATTCACCCCTCCACTTT. The gene calls are TRBV27 and TRBJ1-6; D is unclear. The CDR3 sequence is 15 residues long. Germline CDR1 reads MNHEY; CDR2 reads SMNVEV (reference sequence). The V and J ends lost 2 bases and 6 bases respectively, with 11 bases between them.

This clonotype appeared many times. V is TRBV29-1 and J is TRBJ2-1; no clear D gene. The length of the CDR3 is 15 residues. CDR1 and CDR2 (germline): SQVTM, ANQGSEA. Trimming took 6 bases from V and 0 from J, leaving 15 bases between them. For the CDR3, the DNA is TGCAGCGTCCGGGCGGACCCTAGCTCCTACAATGAGCAGTTCTTC. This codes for CSVRADPSSYNEQFF.

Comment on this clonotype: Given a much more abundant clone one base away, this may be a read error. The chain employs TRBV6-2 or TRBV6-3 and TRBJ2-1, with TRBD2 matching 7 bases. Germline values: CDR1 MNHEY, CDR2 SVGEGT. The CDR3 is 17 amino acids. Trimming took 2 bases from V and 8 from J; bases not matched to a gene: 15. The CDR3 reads CASSYTAGTGRNHEQFF. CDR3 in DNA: TGTGCCAGCAGTTACACAGCCGGGACCGGGAGGAACCATGAGCAGTTCTTC.

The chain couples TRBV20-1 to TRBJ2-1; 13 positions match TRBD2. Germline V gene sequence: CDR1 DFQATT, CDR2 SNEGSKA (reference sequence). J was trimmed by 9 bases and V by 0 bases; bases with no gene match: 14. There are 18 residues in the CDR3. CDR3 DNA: TGCAGTGCTAGAGATCCCTCTACTAGCGGGAGGGCCGGCCCTGAGCAGTTCTTC. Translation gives CSARDPSTSGRAGPEQFF.

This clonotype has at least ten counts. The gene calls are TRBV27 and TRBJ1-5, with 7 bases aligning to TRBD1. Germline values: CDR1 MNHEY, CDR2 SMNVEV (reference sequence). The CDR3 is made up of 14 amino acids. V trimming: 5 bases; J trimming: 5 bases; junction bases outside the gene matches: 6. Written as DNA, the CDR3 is TGTGCCAGCAGTCCGACAGGGAACCATCAGCCCCAGCATTTT. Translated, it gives CASSPTGNHQPQHF.

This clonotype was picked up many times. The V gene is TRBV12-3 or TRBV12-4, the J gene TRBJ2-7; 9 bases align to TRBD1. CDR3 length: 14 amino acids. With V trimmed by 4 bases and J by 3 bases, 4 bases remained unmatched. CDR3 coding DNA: TGTGCCAGCAGTTCCTGGGACAGGGTCTACGAGCAGTACTTC. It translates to CASSSWDRVYEQYF.

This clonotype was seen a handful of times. The CDR3, as DNA: TGTGCCAGCAGCCCAATTGACAGCAACACTGAAGCTTTCTTT. Its translation is CASSPIDSNTEAFF. The J gene is TRBJ1-1, the V gene TRBV12-3 or TRBV12-4, with D possibly matching TRBD1 (5 bases). CDR3 size: 14 residues. V was clipped by 6 bases and J by 2 bases, with 13 bases between them.

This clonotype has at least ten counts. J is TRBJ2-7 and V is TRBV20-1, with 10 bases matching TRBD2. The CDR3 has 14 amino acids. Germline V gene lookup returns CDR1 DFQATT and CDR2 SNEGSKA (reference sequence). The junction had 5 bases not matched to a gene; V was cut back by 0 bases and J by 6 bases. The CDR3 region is CSARDPSGRAEQYF. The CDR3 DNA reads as TGCAGTGCTAGAGACCCAAGCGGGAGGGCCGAGCAGTACTTC.

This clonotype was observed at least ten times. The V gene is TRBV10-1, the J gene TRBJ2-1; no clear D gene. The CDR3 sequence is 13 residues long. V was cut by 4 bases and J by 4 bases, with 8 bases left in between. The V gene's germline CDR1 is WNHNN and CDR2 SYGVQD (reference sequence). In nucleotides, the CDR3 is TGCGCCAGCAGTGCTAGGGAATACAATGAGCAGTTCTTC. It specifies CASSAREYNEQFF.

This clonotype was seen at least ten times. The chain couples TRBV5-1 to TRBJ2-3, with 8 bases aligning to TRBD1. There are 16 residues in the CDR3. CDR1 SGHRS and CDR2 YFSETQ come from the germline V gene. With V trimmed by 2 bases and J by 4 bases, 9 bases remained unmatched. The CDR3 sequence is CASSFLGQGASDTQYF. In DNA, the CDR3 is TGCGCCAGCAGCTTTCTGGGGCAGGGGGCATCAGATACGCAGTATTTT.